This T cell receptor (beta chain) stems from a study of blood T cells in healthy people across ages. Overall study: About one barcoded beta molecule per two T cells was the capture yield of template switching.

On this clonotype: Its matching antigen is unknown.

A J-beta primer mix and a sample-barcoded 5' primer were used in a second PCR of about 6 to 12 cycles. Each TCR beta cDNA got a 12-nucleotide random molecular identifier. Via MiXCR, TCRdb re-called the 5' RACE reads, giving one row per CDR3 protein. The sample comprises approximately 800,000 distinct CDR3 sequences, about 61% of which are singletons, and roughly 24% rests with the top ten. Regarding the study as a whole: Naive T cell percentage showed a strong correlation with the diversity of TCR beta. Among long-lived donors, naive CD4+ cells were more numerous and diversity higher than in aged donors.

The CDR3 covers 16 residues. V was shortened by 0 bases and J by 0 bases, with 10 bases between the two germline ends. Germline V gives CDR1 LGHNA, CDR2 YSLEER. The TCR was taken from a man aged 35 to 55 in good health. J is TRBJ2-3 and V is TRBV4-3; D not resolved. Input material: blood. The CDR3 sequence: CASSQELWSSTDTQYF. CDR3 in DNA: TGCGCCAGCAGCCAAGAACTGTGGTCAAGCACAGATACGCAGTATTTT.